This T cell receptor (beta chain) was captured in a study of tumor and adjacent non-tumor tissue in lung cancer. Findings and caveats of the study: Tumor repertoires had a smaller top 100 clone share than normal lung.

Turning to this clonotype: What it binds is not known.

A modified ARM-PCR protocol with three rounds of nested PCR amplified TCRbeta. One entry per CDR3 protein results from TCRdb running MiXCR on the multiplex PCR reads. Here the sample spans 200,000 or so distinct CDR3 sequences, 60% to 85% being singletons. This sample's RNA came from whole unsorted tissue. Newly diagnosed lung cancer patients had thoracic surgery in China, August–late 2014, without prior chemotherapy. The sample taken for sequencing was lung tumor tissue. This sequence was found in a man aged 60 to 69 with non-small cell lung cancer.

The CDR3 region has the DNA TGCAGTGCTAGAGCCCCCGGGAGAACGTCCTACGAGCAGTACTTC. Residues: CSARAPGRTSYEQYF. This chain uses TRBV20-1 with TRBJ2-7; a possible D gene is TRBD2 (6 bases). CDR1 DFQATT and CDR2 SNEGSKA come from the germline V gene (reference sequence). The V end was cut by 1 base, the J end by 1 base, with 14 bases between. The length of the CDR3 is 15 residues.